These T cell receptor beta chains were read from a single sample in a study of beta chain features in type 1 diabetes. Sequenced by immunoSEQ multiplex PCR; TCRdb stores in-frame clones only, minus some. The sample yields about 370,000 clones, over 9% seen once. Sequencing was done on a sample of central memory CD4+ T cells from blood. Receptors originate from a man aged 25 to 40 with type 1 diabetes. The CDR3 runs from the conserved cysteine through the conserved F or W. Fields, in order: J gene, clone size, V gene, D gene, CDR3 protein, CDR3 DNA. D genes are given only for firm matches. Where a row states a size, it is once, few, many or the class of an expanded clone; other rows omit it.

j_call: TRBJ2-4; clone_size: many; v_call: TRBV5-8; d_call: -; cdr3_aa: CASRYRQDIAKNIQYF; cdr3_nt: TGTGCCAGCAGATATAGACAGGACATAGCCAAAAACATTCAGTACTTC
j_call: TRBJ2-2; clone_size: many; v_call: TRBV5-4; d_call: -; cdr3_aa: CASSDPGEYTGELFF; cdr3_nt: TGTGCCAGCAGCGACCCCGGGGAATACACCGGGGAGCTGTTTTTT
j_call: TRBJ2-7; clone_size: -; v_call: TRBV7-9; d_call: TRBD2; cdr3_aa: CASSLMGGRAYEQYF; cdr3_nt: TGTGCCAGCAGCTTAATGGGCGGGAGGGCCTACGAGCAGTACTTC
j_call: TRBJ1-4; clone_size: -; v_call: TRBV29-1; d_call: -; cdr3_aa: CSVVITANEKLFF; cdr3_nt: TGCAGCGTTGTGATCACCGCAAATGAAAAACTGTTTTTT
j_call: TRBJ2-7; clone_size: -; v_call: TRBV5-4; d_call: -; cdr3_aa: CASSPAGTENYEQYF; cdr3_nt: TGTGCCAGCAGCCCCGCGGGGACAGAAAACTACGAGCAGTACTTC
j_call: TRBJ2-3; clone_size: -; v_call: TRBV7-9; d_call: -; cdr3_aa: CASSLGTRGTDTQYF; cdr3_nt: TGTGCCAGCAGTTTGGGCACTCGAGGCACAGATACGCAGTATTTT
j_call: TRBJ2-3; clone_size: -; v_call: TRBV5-1; d_call: TRBD1; cdr3_aa: CASSLSGGGPYF; cdr3_nt: TGCGCCAGCAGCTTGTCAGGGGGCGGTCCGTATTTT
j_call: TRBJ2-7; clone_size: few; v_call: TRBV6-6; d_call: -; cdr3_aa: CASSSPRGSYEQYF; cdr3_nt: TGTGCCAGCAGTTCACCCCGGGGTTCCTACGAGCAGTACTTC
j_call: TRBJ2-1; clone_size: -; v_call: TRBV6-1; d_call: TRBD1; cdr3_aa: CASGDRAQSYNEQFF; cdr3_nt: TGTGCCAGTGGGGACAGGGCGCAATCCTACAATGAGCAGTTCTTC
j_call: TRBJ1-1; clone_size: few; v_call: TRBV6-5; d_call: -; cdr3_aa: CAIRETDMNTEAFF; cdr3_nt: TGTGCCATCAGGGAAACAGATATGAACACTGAAGCTTTCTTT
j_call: TRBJ1-2; clone_size: few; v_call: TRBV29-1; d_call: -; cdr3_aa: CSDTGVRNYGYTF; cdr3_nt: TGCAGCGACACGGGAGTAAGGAACTATGGCTACACCTTC
j_call: TRBJ2-2; clone_size: few; v_call: TRBV2; d_call: -; cdr3_aa: CASSYSEAGELFF; cdr3_nt: TGTGCCAGCAGCTATAGCGAGGCCGGGGAGCTGTTTTTT
j_call: TRBJ2-1; clone_size: -; v_call: TRBV5-1; d_call: TRBD2; cdr3_aa: CASSSTGGVAGVSYNEQFF; cdr3_nt: TGCGCCAGCAGCTCCACAGGTGGAGTAGCGGGAGTCTCCTACAATGAGCAGTTCTTC
j_call: TRBJ2-5; clone_size: -; v_call: TRBV29-1; d_call: -; cdr3_aa: CSVGAQETQYF; cdr3_nt: TGCAGCGTTGGGGCCCAAGAGACCCAGTACTTC
j_call: TRBJ1-4; clone_size: few; v_call: TRBV5-1; d_call: -; cdr3_aa: CASRQGLNSEKLFF; cdr3_nt: TGCGCCAGCCGACAAGGACTTAACTCGGAAAAACTGTTTTTT
j_call: TRBJ1-1; clone_size: -; v_call: TRBV7-2; d_call: -; cdr3_aa: CASSLVKDTEAFF; cdr3_nt: TGTGCCAGCAGCTTGGTTAAGGACACTGAAGCTTTCTTT
j_call: TRBJ1-1; clone_size: few; v_call: TRBV7-6; d_call: -; cdr3_aa: CASSLGQSRGRTEAFF; cdr3_nt: TGTGCCAGCAGCTTAGGCCAATCCCGGGGAAGGACTGAAGCTTTCTTT
j_call: TRBJ1-6; clone_size: -; v_call: TRBV5-1; d_call: -; cdr3_aa: CASSLVEGSSPLHF; cdr3_nt: TGCGCCAGCAGCTTGGTGGAGGGGAGCTCACCCCTCCACTTT
j_call: TRBJ2-7; clone_size: -; v_call: TRBV7-9; d_call: -; cdr3_aa: CASSSTESYEQYF; cdr3_nt: TGTGCCAGCAGCTCGACAGAGTCCTACGAGCAGTACTTC
j_call: TRBJ2-2; clone_size: many; v_call: TRBV18; d_call: TRBD2; cdr3_aa: CASSGLAGNTGELFF; cdr3_nt: TGTGCCAGCTCCGGACTAGCGGGAAACACCGGGGAGCTGTTTTTT
j_call: TRBJ2-5; clone_size: few; v_call: TRBV5-6; d_call: -; cdr3_aa: CASSFRVQETQYF; cdr3_nt: TGTGCCAGCAGCTTCCGGGTCCAAGAGACCCAGTACTTC
j_call: TRBJ2-6; clone_size: -; v_call: TRBV5-1; d_call: -; cdr3_aa: CASSLATVAGANVLTF; cdr3_nt: TGCGCCAGCAGCTTGGCGACAGTTGCTGGGGCCAACGTCCTGACTTTC
j_call: TRBJ2-3; clone_size: medium-sized; v_call: TRBV7-2; d_call: -; cdr3_aa: CASSLRGGAPTDTQYF; cdr3_nt: TGTGCCAGCAGCTTAAGGGGTGGAGCGCCCACAGATACGCAGTATTTT
j_call: TRBJ2-7; clone_size: -; v_call: TRBV5-1; d_call: -; cdr3_aa: CASSFAAPHEQYF; cdr3_nt: TGCGCCAGCAGCTTTGCAGCTCCCCACGAGCAGTACTTC
j_call: TRBJ1-2; clone_size: -; v_call: TRBV7-2; d_call: -; cdr3_aa: CASSSKYRSGSGYTF; cdr3_nt: TGTGCCAGCAGCTCGAAGTACAGGTCAGGGTCAGGCTACACCTTC
j_call: TRBJ2-2; clone_size: -; v_call: TRBV25-1; d_call: -; cdr3_aa: CASSERRVSGELFF; cdr3_nt: TGTGCCAGCAGTGAACGCAGGGTCTCCGGGGAGCTGTTTTTT
j_call: TRBJ1-1; clone_size: -; v_call: TRBV4-2; d_call: -; cdr3_aa: CASSQEMGREAGAEAFF; cdr3_nt: TGTGCCAGCAGCCAAGAAATGGGGAGGGAGGCCGGCGCTGAAGCTTTCTTT
j_call: TRBJ2-5; clone_size: many; v_call: TRBV28; d_call: -; cdr3_aa: CASTLGRMETQYF; cdr3_nt: TGTGCCAGCACTTTGGGTCGGATGGAGACCCAGTACTTC
j_call: TRBJ2-7; clone_size: few; v_call: TRBV28; d_call: -; cdr3_aa: CASRQGGRLGEQYF; cdr3_nt: TGTGCCAGCAGACAGGGGGGGCGCCTAGGCGAGCAGTACTTC
j_call: TRBJ2-7; clone_size: -; v_call: TRBV15; d_call: -; cdr3_aa: CATSRDKGGYEQYF; cdr3_nt: TGTGCCACCAGCAGAGATAAGGGGGGTTACGAGCAGTACTTC
j_call: TRBJ1-5; clone_size: few; v_call: TRBV10-2; d_call: TRBD1; cdr3_aa: CASSELGGQNQPQHF; cdr3_nt: TGCGCCAGCAGTGAGTTAGGGGGACAGAATCAGCCCCAGCATTTT
j_call: TRBJ1-2; clone_size: -; v_call: TRBV6-4; d_call: -; cdr3_aa: CASSREESVNYGYTF; cdr3_nt: TGTGCCAGCAGTCGGGAGGAATCGGTAAACTATGGCTACACCTTC
j_call: TRBJ1-2; clone_size: many; v_call: TRBV9; d_call: -; cdr3_aa: CASSVGGRGYGYTF; cdr3_nt: TGTGCCAGCAGCGTAGGTGGCAGGGGCTATGGCTACACCTTC
j_call: TRBJ1-1; clone_size: few; v_call: TRBV7-9; d_call: -; cdr3_aa: CASSWLGNTEAFF; cdr3_nt: TGTGCCAGCAGCTGGTTAGGAAACACTGAAGCTTTCTTT
j_call: TRBJ1-3; clone_size: many; v_call: TRBV2; d_call: -; cdr3_aa: CASQGASSGNTIYF; cdr3_nt: TGTGCCAGCCAAGGGGCGAGCTCTGGAAACACCATATATTTT
j_call: TRBJ2-4; clone_size: many; v_call: TRBV29-1; d_call: -; cdr3_aa: CSVKGGGGDIQYF; cdr3_nt: TGCAGCGTCAAAGGGGGGGGAGGAGACATTCAGTACTTC
j_call: TRBJ2-1; clone_size: few; v_call: TRBV5-4; d_call: -; cdr3_aa: CASSLEAAEYNEQFF; cdr3_nt: TGTGCCAGCAGCTTGGAGGCCGCTGAGTACAATGAGCAGTTCTTC
j_call: TRBJ2-3; clone_size: few; v_call: TRBV9; d_call: TRBD1; cdr3_aa: CASSVTGGAASSGHLGTDTQYF; cdr3_nt: TGTGCCAGCAGCGTAACAGGGGGCGCCGCCAGTAGCGGCCACCTTGGCACAGATACGCAGTATTTT
j_call: TRBJ2-7; clone_size: -; v_call: TRBV27; d_call: -; cdr3_aa: CASSLHGTPPGEQYF; cdr3_nt: TGTGCCAGCAGTTTACACGGGACCCCGCCGGGGGAGCAGTACTTC
j_call: TRBJ2-1; clone_size: -; v_call: TRBV7-3; d_call: TRBD2; cdr3_aa: CASSSSGTSGYNEQFF; cdr3_nt: TGTGCCAGCAGCTCATCCGGGACTAGCGGCTACAATGAGCAGTTCTTC
j_call: TRBJ2-3; clone_size: -; v_call: TRBV2; d_call: -; cdr3_aa: CASSELVVADTQYF; cdr3_nt: TGTGCCAGCAGTGAACTAGTAGTCGCAGATACGCAGTATTTT
j_call: TRBJ1-1; clone_size: -; v_call: TRBV28; d_call: TRBD1; cdr3_aa: CASSQPGGWNEAFF; cdr3_nt: TGTGCCAGCAGCCAGCCAGGGGGTTGGAATGAAGCTTTCTTT
j_call: TRBJ1-1; clone_size: few; v_call: TRBV28; d_call: -; cdr3_aa: CATSGNGLTEAFF; cdr3_nt: TGTGCCACCTCGGGAAACGGATTAACTGAAGCTTTCTTT
j_call: TRBJ2-3; clone_size: few; v_call: TRBV10-3; d_call: -; cdr3_aa: CAISEGGTRGTDTQYF; cdr3_nt: TGTGCCATCAGTGAGGGGGGGACCCGAGGAACAGATACGCAGTATTTT